This entry features one T cell receptor beta chain sequence. This clone was seen only once. Its antigen has not been determined. Qualities for individual bases were not recorded, and no much larger clone is one base off. Trimming takes 2 bases from V and 9 bases from J, and the germline ends sit 17 bases apart. Taken from cysteine to phenylalanine, the CDR3 has 15 residues. CDR3 DNA is the only sequence kept; it has 45 bases, read in frame from the first base. From the germline V gene, CDR1 is MGHRA and CDR2 is YSYEKL. The sample is drawn from a study of Ad26.COV2.S vaccination and SARS-CoV-2 variants (dated by TCRdb to the early 2020s). About the investigation overall: Vaccine-arm donors were drawn from COV1001, a multicentre, randomized, double-blind, placebo-controlled phase I-IIa trial of Ad26.COV2.S in healthy adults. Dosing of Ad26.COV2.S was intramuscular, at either 5x10^10 or 1x10^11 viral particles, delivered as one shot or as two shots spaced 56 days apart. TCRbeta repertoire sequencing was used to assess the specificity and breadth of SARS-CoV-2-reactive T cell receptors after Ad26.COV2.S vaccination. The TCR-sequenced set comprised around 32 samples: approximately 19 Ad26.COV2.S vaccine recipients, 5 placebo recipients and 8 SARS-CoV-2 convalescent individuals. Trial participants were randomized into five groups of five: low-dose or high-dose Ad26.COV2.S given once or twice, or placebo on both occasions. Investigators remained blinded to trial group allocation during experiments and outcome assessment.

Study-level results and caveats: Substantial breadth of spike-specific CD8+ and CD4+ T cell responses was reported after vaccination. The authors noted that the TCR breadth and depth analyses may have underestimated total T cell responses. Higher spike-specific TCR breadth was observed in Ad26.COV2.S recipients than in placebo recipients (P = 0.0014). The study was not powered for comparison of responses between vaccine doses or regimens. Vaccine and placebo recipients had comparable non-spike TCR breadth, which fits with the vaccine containing only spike.

Reading the label with the study, this specimen's treatment or condition is: around 19 received Ad26.COV2.S at low or high dose, single or two shots; about 5 received placebo; per-sample allocation not given. For vaccine and placebo recipients, the sequenced repertoires came from samples collected on day 63 after the first injection. Between 29 July and 7 August 2020, Cohort 1b enrolled around 24 adults aged 18-55 years at one site in Boston, USA. Ad26.COV2.S was a replication-incompetent adenovirus type 26 vector expressing a prefusion-stabilized SARS-CoV-2 spike protein from the original Wuhan strain. The immunoSEQ Assay was the method used to sequence TCRbeta CDR3 regions. After extraction, genomic DNA underwent amplification by bias-controlled multiplex PCR, followed by high-throughput sequencing. On the authors' methods: Collapsing and filtering of sequences were performed to quantify the absolute abundance of each unique TCRbeta CDR3 region. Usable DNA was measured by amplifying reference genes present in all nucleated cells, and TCRbeta template counts were normalized to that usable DNA to estimate T cell fraction. Repertoire TCRs were annotated as SARS-CoV-2-specific by exact matching of V gene, CDR3 amino acid sequence and J gene to a known reactive TCR set. MIRA supplied the reference SARS-CoV-2 TCR set, which was filtered for enrichment in COVID-19-positive ImmuneCODE repertoires so that public or cross-reactive TCRs were removed. Using the MIRA antigens, annotated TCRs were further analysed by specific ORF or by position within an ORF. Breadth was defined as annotated unique rearrangements over total unique productive rearrangements; depth was the summed frequency of those rearrangements. Two-sided Wilcoxon rank-sum tests were applied when comparing TCR breadth between groups. TCRdb took this table from immuneACCESS and kept in-frame rearrangements with V and J called. Such tables lack part of the clones; where checked against another copy, unresolved V genes explain under half of the gap, and the rest is unexplained. V and J calls and clone size are as listed in that table; D and trimming were resolved from the DNA. The sample table lists 350,000 to 500,000 clones, approximately 90% of them with a count of one. The ten largest clones take up less than 4% of the sample.

Sequenced material: peripheral blood, taken in a trial of Ad26.COV2.S vaccine versus placebo. The chain is encoded by TRBV4-1 joined to TRBJ2-1; a confident D gene designation cannot be given. The source is a person between 18 and 60 years old who received the Ad26.COV2.S COVID-19 vaccine or a placebo. The DNA is as follows: TGCGCCAGCAGCCAATTGTCCTCCCCCCTCGGTGAGCAGTTCTTC. This is translated as CASSQLSSPLGEQFF.